This T cell receptor (beta chain) stems from a study of response to subunit inactivated influenza vaccine. One entry per CDR3 protein, called by TCRdb with MiXCR from the RT-PCR reads. The sample comprises some 500,000 distinct CDR3 sequences, about 17% of which are singletons, and 2.5% to 3.5% rests with the top ten. The V end was cut by 5 bases, the J end by 1 base, with 7 bases between. The CDR3 is made up of 13 amino acids. Germline loops: CDR1 SGHTA, CDR2 FQGNSA. This clonotype was observed a few times. This chain joins TRBV7-2 and TRBJ2-3; no firm D call. This sample comprised CD4+ T cells sorted from PBMCs, obtained about 23 months after vaccination. This TCR came from a man aged 50 to 69 who received an inactivated influenza vaccine. The CDR3 region is CASSPERTDTQYF. The CDR3 bases are TGTGCCAGCAGCCCGGAGCGCACAGATACGCAGTATTTT.